The 8 T cell receptor beta chains below all came from one sample that was sequenced in a study of regulatory T cells in long-lasting Graves disease (dated by TCRdb to 2020 to 2023). The library relied on multiplex PCR. Data came from an Illumina HiSeq 4000. TCR beta libraries were built with iRepertoire HTBI primers and Arm-PCR amplification of CDR3 regions. TCRdb cleaned the public reads at Q25 with fastp, built clones with MiXCR and kept in-frame beta chains. For every CDR3 protein sequence, its rows merge into one entry that carries the most common genes and DNA. This sample has about 310,000 distinct CDR3 sequences in its table, and 22% of those were observed once. The ten top clones hold approximately 53% of the sample. Interpreted using the paper, the time point label stands for: persistent/refractory GD, antithyroid drugs over 5 years with positive TRAb. For both TCR sequencing and RNA sequencing, RNA was extracted from PBMCs in TRIzol.

Sequencing was performed on peripheral blood mononuclear cells (PBMCs), taken when the disease was refractory, from a patient treated with antithyroid drugs. Every receptor here comes from a female donor with Graves disease.

The chain recombines TRBV5-1 with TRBJ2-5; 13 bases are a match to TRBD2. The CDR3 length is 16 residues. J lost 5 bases, V lost 3 bases, and 7 bases had no gene match. Germline CDR1 reads SGHRS; CDR2 reads YFSETQ. This chain's CDR3 is CASSSLLAGGPETQYF. The DNA for the CDR3 is TGCGCCAGCAGCTCCTTACTAGCGGGAGGGCCGGAGACCCAGTACTTC. Variable domain in full (rest from reference TRBV5-1 and TRBJ2-5): KAGVTQTPRYLIKTRGQQVTLSCSPISGHRSVSWYQQTPGQGLQFLFEYFSETQRNKGNFPGRFSGRQFSNSRSEMNVSTLELGDSALYLCASSSLLAGGPETQYFGPGTRLLVL.

The CDR3 here is CSARDNRGQQNTGELFF. The CDR3 DNA reads as TGCAGTGCTAGAGATAACCGGGGTCAACAGAACACCGGGGAGCTGTTTTTT. The rearrangement links TRBV20-1 to TRBJ2-2, with D maybe TRBD2 (5 bases). CDR1 and CDR2 from the germline V gene are DFQATT and SNEGSKA (reference sequence). V lost 0 bases to trimming and J lost 1 base, with 15 bases between them. The CDR3 consists of 17 residues.

This clonotype came up many times. This chain joins TRBV11-2 and TRBJ2-2, with D uncertain. CDR1 is SGHAT, CDR2 FQNNGV, per germline. This CDR3 region has 17 residues. V lost 1 base, J lost 4 bases, and 16 bases lay in between. CDR3 protein: CASSLGPSVPGTGELFF. The CDR3 DNA reads TGTGCCAGCAGCTTAGGACCCAGCGTGCCGGGCACCGGGGAGCTGTTTTTT.

V usage is TRBV7-2 and J usage is TRBJ2-7; 7 bases map to TRBD2. Per the germline V gene, CDR1 is SGHTA and CDR2 is FQGNSA. Unmatched junction bases numbered 22, after V lost 5 bases and J lost 3 bases. The CDR3 spans 19 residues. The CDR3 DNA reads TGTGCCAGCAGCCCCGCGGTAGGGCTAGCGGCTAACAATTTCTACGAGCAGTACTTC. This encodes CASSPAVGLAANNFYEQYF.

This rearrangement joins TRBV7-9 to TRBJ2-7; 7 bases are shared with TRBD2. The CDR3 extends over 14 amino acids. V gave up 1 base and J gave up 6 bases; unmatched junction bases: 6. Germline V gene lookup returns CDR1 SEHNR and CDR2 FQNEAQ (reference sequence). The CDR3 DNA reads as TGTGCCAGCAGCTTAGGGGACTACGGGGTCGAGCAGTACTTC. Translated: CASSLGDYGVEQYF.

This chain links TRBV11-2 with TRBJ2-7, with a tentative D call TRBD1 (5 bases). From germline, CDR1 is SGHAT and CDR2 FQNNGV. With 5 bases removed from V and 4 bases from J, the gap between germline ends came to 18 bases. CDR3 length: 15 amino acids. DNA for the CDR3: TGTGCCAGCAGCCCCAACAGACAGCCTCAGTACGAGCAGTACTTC. Protein product: CASSPNRQPQYEQYF.

At least ten counts were recorded for this clonotype. The genes are TRBV6-2 or TRBV6-3 and TRBJ2-7; D perhaps matches TRBD2 (6 bases). The CDR3 has 15 amino acids. CDR1 and CDR2 (germline): MNHEY, SVGEGT. V lost 2 bases and J 3 bases, leaving 14 bases between the germline ends. CDR3 sequence: CASSYSQAGVYEQYF. In nucleotides, the CDR3 is TGTGCCAGCAGTTACAGCCAAGCGGGTGTCTACGAGCAGTACTTC.

At least ten counts were recorded for this clonotype. The rearrangement links TRBV2 to TRBJ1-5; D perhaps matches TRBD1 (5 bases). Germline assignment: CDR1 SNHLY and CDR2 FYNNEI. The CDR3 is 13 residues long. Trimming took 6 bases from V and 7 from J, leaving 13 bases between them. CDR3 in amino acids: CASSGGEKQPQHF. Written as DNA, the CDR3 is TGTGCCAGCAGCGGGGGAGAAAAACAGCCCCAGCATTTT.